Below, 18 T cell receptor beta chains from the same sample are listed, as sequenced in a study of regulatory T cells in long-lasting Graves disease. The time point: newly diagnosed GD, antithyroid drugs for less than 3 months. PBMCs were the source of the RNA used for TCR sequencing. Arm-PCR of CDR3 regions with iRepertoire HTBI primers generated TCR beta libraries. TCRdb fed the multiplex PCR reads into MiXCR, producing one record per CDR3 protein. Altogether 200,000 to 250,000 distinct CDR3 sequences are present, less than 20% being singletons, with the ten largest covering approximately 12%. The same sample was also used in a study of T cells in Graves' hyperthyroidism and ophthalmopathy.

The sequences come from peripheral blood mononuclear cells (PBMCs), collected at new diagnosis, from a patient treated with antithyroid drugs. The receptors derive from a woman aged 25 to 39 with Graves disease.

This clonotype has more than one count but fewer than ten. The chain has TRBV10-3 and TRBJ1-6; D ambiguous. Germline assignment: CDR1 ENHRY and CDR2 SYGVKD. V lost 3 bases, J lost 10 bases, and 16 bases lay in between. The CDR3 covers 15 residues. Here the CDR3 DNA reads TGTGCCATCAGTGACGGTGAGGGCGCGAGATCACCCCTCCACTTT. Translated, it gives CAISDGEGARSPLHF.

The sample holds many counts of this clonotype. The chain links TRBV7-9 to TRBJ2-3, with TRBD2 as a possible D gene (5 bases). V lost 5 bases and J lost 2, with 8 bases in between. CDR3 length: 13 residues. The germline CDR1 and CDR2 sequences are SEHNR and FQNEAQ (reference sequence). CDR3 sequence (DNA): TGTGCCAGCAGCGGACTTATCACAGATACGCAGTATTTT. Amino acid sequence: CASSGLITDTQYF. The variable domain in full, with the rest retrieved from reference TRBV7-9 and TRBJ2-3, is DTGVSQNPRHKITKRGQNVTFRCDPISEHNRLYWYRQTLGQGPEFLTYFQNEAQLEKSRLLSDRFSAERPKGSFSTLEIQRTEQGDSAMYLCASSGLITDTQYFGPGTRLTVL.

This sequence joins TRBV30 and TRBJ2-5, with D uncertain. CDR3 length: 14 residues. Germline loops: CDR1 GTSNPN, CDR2 SVGIG (reference sequence). Between the trimmed V and J ends, which lost 0 bases and 4 bases, there was a span of 12 bases. The CDR3 loop reads CAWSVSPKGETQYF. CDR3 sequence (DNA): TGTGCCTGGAGTGTGTCCCCCAAGGGAGAGACCCAGTACTTC. Full variable domain (rest looked up from reference TRBV30 and TRBJ2-5): SQTIHQWPATLVQPVGSPLSLECTVEGTSNPNLYWYRQAAGRGLQLLFYSVGIGQISSEVPQNLSASRPQDRQFILSSKKLLLSDSGFYLCAWSVSPKGETQYFGPGTRLLVL.

The rearrangement joins TRBV3-1 to TRBJ2-7; 7 bases map to TRBD2. CDR1 is LGHDT and CDR2 is YNNKEL in the germline V gene (reference sequence). With V trimmed by 0 bases and J by 6 bases, 11 bases remained unmatched. The CDR3 is made up of 16 amino acids. The CDR3 coding sequence is TGTGCCAGCAGCCAAGATCTAGTGGTGGGAGGGACCGAGCAGTACTTC. Translating it yields CASSQDLVVGGTEQYF.

The sample holds many counts of this clonotype. This chain uses TRBV6-5 with TRBJ1-6, with D maybe TRBD1 (5 bases). Trimming cost V 0 bases and J 5 bases, with 8 bases left between them. Germline V CDR1 and CDR2: MNHEY, SVGAGI. This CDR3 region has 15 residues. The CDR3 loop reads CASSYSRQNNSPLHF. The CDR3 DNA reads as TGTGCCAGCAGTTACTCGCGACAGAATAATTCACCCCTCCACTTT.

This clonotype came up many times. The CDR3 loop is CSARGGRQGETQYF. DNA for the CDR3: TGCAGTGCTAGGGGTGGCAGGCAGGGGGAGACCCAGTACTTC. V gene TRBV20-1 combines with J gene TRBJ2-5, with TRBD1 as a possible D gene (6 bases). CDR3 length: 14 amino acids. The V end was cut by 3 bases, the J end by 5 bases, with 16 bases between. Germline V gene sequence: CDR1 DFQATT, CDR2 SNEGSKA (reference sequence).

In this sample, this clonotype turned up many times. The rearrangement links TRBV6-1 to TRBJ2-5; 8 bases map to TRBD1. The germline CDR1 and CDR2 sequences are MNHNS and SASEGT. V gave up 7 bases and J gave up 1 base; unmatched junction bases: 8. This CDR3 contains 15 residues. The CDR3 DNA reads TGTGCCAGCACCTTGGACAGGGCCCTCCAAGAGACCCAGTACTTC. This translates into CASTLDRALQETQYF.

This clonotype was seen repeatedly, ten times or more. The chain carries TRBV28 and TRBJ2-5; 8 positions agree with TRBD1. The germline gives CDR1 MDHEN, CDR2 SYDVKM. J was trimmed by 4 bases and V by 7 bases; bases with no gene match: 2. The CDR3 consists of 12 residues. For the CDR3, the DNA is TGTGCCAGCACCACAGGGGGAGAGACCCAGTACTTC. As protein: CASTTGGETQYF.

Ten or more counts support this clonotype. Here the CDR3 reads CSLGRDTQYF. Written as DNA, the CDR3 is TGCAGCCTTGGGAGAGATACGCAGTATTTT. The chain joins TRBV29-1 to TRBJ2-3, with a weak D call TRBD2 (5 bases). Trimming left V 8 bases short and J 5 bases short, with 8 bases between. Germline V gives CDR1 SQVTM, CDR2 ANQGSEA. The CDR3 spans 10 residues.

This clonotype was seen ten or more times. The chain recombines TRBV5-1 with TRBJ2-5, with 14 bases aligning to TRBD2. The ends lost 6 bases at V and 5 bases at J; junction bases unmatched: 6. The CDR3 loop spans 15 amino acids. Per the germline V gene, CDR1 is SGHRS and CDR2 is YFSETQ. As DNA, the CDR3 is TGCGCCAGCAAGGGACTAGCGGGAGCGGGGGAGACCCAGTACTTC. Translated, it gives CASKGLAGAGETQYF. Based on the CDR3 plus reference TRBV5-1 and TRBJ2-5, the full variable domain is KAGVTQTPRYLIKTRGQQVTLSCSPISGHRSVSWYQQTPGQGLQFLFEYFSETQRNKGNFPGRFSGRQFSNSRSEMNVSTLELGDSALYLCASKGLAGAGETQYFGPGTRLLVL.

This clonotype was detected many times. The gene calls are TRBV12-5 and TRBJ2-1; 7 nucleotides line up with TRBD1. Germline CDR1 reads LGHNT; CDR2 reads FRNRAP. Trimming at V came to 0 bases and at J to 4 bases, leaving 6 bases not matched to a gene. This CDR3 is built from 16 residues. CDR3 DNA sequence: TGTGCTAGTGGTTTGGTTCTCGGACAGGAGTACAATGAGCAGTTCTTC. Protein: CASGLVLGQEYNEQFF.

This clonotype has at least ten counts. The genes are TRBV11-2 and TRBJ1-2; no firm D call. The CDR3 extends over 14 amino acids. V lost 5 bases and J 2 bases, leaving 12 bases between the germline ends. Germline CDR1 is SGHAT and CDR2 is FQNNGV. CDR3 DNA: TGTGCCAGCAGCCCCCGGCAGGCCAACTATGGCTACACCTTC. It translates to CASSPRQANYGYTF. Full variable domain (remainder filled in from reference TRBV11-2 and TRBJ1-2): EAGVAQSPRYKIIEKRQSVAFWCNPISGHATLYWYQQILGQGPKLLIQFQNNGVVDDSQLPKDRFSAERLKGVDSTLKIQPAKLEDSAVYLCASSPRQANYGYTFGSGTRLTVV.

This clonotype was counted many times. This chain links TRBV27 with TRBJ2-2; 8 bases match TRBD2. The CDR3 consists of 15 residues. Trimming cost V 5 bases and J 5 bases; bases outside gene matches: 7. From germline, CDR1 is MNHEY and CDR2 SMNVEV (reference sequence). In nucleotides, the CDR3 is TGTGCCAGCAGTCCTGAGACTAGCGCGACCGGGGAGCTGTTTTTT. This encodes CASSPETSATGELFF.

This clonotype was observed at least ten times. The chain is built from TRBV5-1 and TRBJ2-7; D not certain. Deletions cut 0 bases from V and 2 bases from J, with 9 bases between. Germline V CDR1 and CDR2: SGHRS, YFSETQ. This CDR3 contains 14 residues. The CDR3 is CASSLEGGAYEQYF. CDR3 coding DNA: TGCGCCAGCAGCTTGGAAGGTGGGGCCTACGAGCAGTACTTC.

The table lists this clonotype with a count of one. V and J are TRBV7-8 and TRBJ2-2, with TRBD1 matching 10 bases. The CDR3 length is 15 residues. With V trimmed by 6 bases and J by 6 bases, 7 bases remained unmatched. Germline values: CDR1 SGHVS, CDR2 FQNEAQ. The CDR3 here is CASRSGTGVAGELFF. The DNA of the CDR3 is TGTGCCAGCAGGTCCGGGACAGGGGTGGCCGGGGAGCTGTTTTTT. Variable domain in full (rest from reference TRBV7-8 and TRBJ2-2): GAGVSQSPRYKVAKRGQDVALRCDPISGHVSLFWYQQALGQGPEFLTYFQNEAQLDKSGLPSDRFFAERPEGSVSTLKIQRTQQEDSAVYLCASRSGTGVAGELFFGEGSRLTVL.

This clonotype was counted at least ten times. This chain uses TRBV28 with TRBJ2-7; 7 nucleotides match TRBD1. The CDR3 loop spans 15 amino acids. CDR1 and CDR2 (germline): MDHEN, SYDVKM. J gave up 3 bases and V 7 bases, and 12 bases lay outside the gene matches. The CDR3 is CASMGQSSSFYEQYF. In nucleotides, the CDR3 is TGTGCCAGCATGGGACAGTCGTCCTCCTTCTACGAGCAGTACTTC.

Comments on this clonotype: A read error may be the cause here, since a much bigger clone is one base away. This chain joins TRBV6-2 or TRBV6-3 and TRBJ2-2; 7 bases line up with TRBD2. The CDR3 has 17 amino acids. Germline V gene sequence: CDR1 MNHEY, CDR2 SVGEGT. The CDR3 DNA reads as TGTGCCAGCAGTCACTCCTTAGGGCTGGGACTATCCGGGGAGCTGTTTTTT. Translation gives CASSHSLGLGLSGELFF.

This clonotype was seen a handful of times. The CDR3 coding sequence is TGTGCCAGCAGCTACGGGACTAGCGGAGAACAAGAGACCCAGTACTTC. Protein sequence: CASSYGTSGEQETQYF. This chain joins TRBV11-2 and TRBJ2-5, with TRBD2 identical over 11 bases. This CDR3 comprises 16 residues. Germline-derived CDR1 and CDR2 are SGHAT and FQNNGV. V lost 4 bases and J lost 2; bases outside the gene matches: 6.